This T cell receptor (beta chain) came from a study of cytomegalovirus exposure and HLA in healthy donors. The study ran its PCR with 60 Vbeta and 13 Jbeta primers. Profiling relied on immunoSEQ multiplex PCR, and the TCRdb table lists in-frame clones only, not all of them. The table has roughly 150,000 clones, roughly four fifths seen once; the top ten hold around 2.4%. Trimming shortened V by 5 bases and J by 3 bases, and 14 bases separated the two germline ends. Germline CDR1 SQVTM, CDR2 ANQGSEA. This CDR3 spans 13 amino acids. This chain links TRBV29-1 with TRBJ2-7; D possibly corresponds to TRBD1 (6 bases). This TCR was recovered from a female donor in good health and CMV-seronegative. The sample was PBMCs. This CDR3 is CSVQGSSNYEQYF. The CDR3 coding sequence is TGCAGCGTTCAGGGGAGCTCTAACTACGAGCAGTACTTC.